This T cell receptor beta chain was recovered during a study of blood T cell repertoires in COVID-19. In the study overall: From T cells, B-cell-depleted T cells, or PBMCs came the material, which was cDNA or gDNA.

Remarks on this clone: The junction does not match germline at one end; this may be a read error.

Looked up from germline, CDR1 is MGHRA and CDR2 is YSYEKL. CDR3 length: 16 residues. Original data processing: Researchers report that nucleated cell counts were estimated from reference gene primer amplification. Sequenced by immunoSEQ multiplex PCR; TCRdb stores in-frame clones only, minus some. That table is the source of V, J and clone size, and D and trimming were worked out from the DNA. The sample gives roughly 64,000 clones, about four fifths of which show up once; approximately 5.3% is in the top ten. The TCR originated in a human donor in a cohort sampled during active COVID-19. The chain recombines TRBV4-1 with TRBJ2-3; perhaps TRBD2 as D (7 bases). The sample consisted of peripheral blood. CDR3 in DNA: TGCGCCAGCAGCAAAGACCCGGGGGGCCTCACAGATACGCAGTATTTT. Translating it yields CASSKDPGGLTDTQYF.